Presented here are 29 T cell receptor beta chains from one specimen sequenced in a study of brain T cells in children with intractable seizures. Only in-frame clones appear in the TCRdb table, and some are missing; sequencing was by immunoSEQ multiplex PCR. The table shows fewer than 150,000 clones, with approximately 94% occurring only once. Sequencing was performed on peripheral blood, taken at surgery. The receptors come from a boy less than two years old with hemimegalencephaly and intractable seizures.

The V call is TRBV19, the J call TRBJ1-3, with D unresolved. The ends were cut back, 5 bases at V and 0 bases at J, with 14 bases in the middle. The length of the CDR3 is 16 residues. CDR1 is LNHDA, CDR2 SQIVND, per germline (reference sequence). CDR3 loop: CASSLLPSPSGNTIYF. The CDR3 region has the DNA TGTGCCAGTAGTCTCTTGCCTAGCCCCTCTGGAAACACCATATATTTT.

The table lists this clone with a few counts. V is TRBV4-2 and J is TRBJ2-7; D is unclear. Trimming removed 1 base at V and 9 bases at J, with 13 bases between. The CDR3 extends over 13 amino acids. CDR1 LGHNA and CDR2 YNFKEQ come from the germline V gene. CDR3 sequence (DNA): TGTGCCAGCAGCCAAGCCTGGACCACAAGGCAGTACTTC. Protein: CASSQAWTTRQYF.

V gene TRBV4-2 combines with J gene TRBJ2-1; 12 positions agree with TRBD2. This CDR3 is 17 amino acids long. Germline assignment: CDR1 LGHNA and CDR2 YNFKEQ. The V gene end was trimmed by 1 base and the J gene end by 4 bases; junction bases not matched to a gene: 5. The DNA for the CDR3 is TGTGCCAGCAGCCAAGGGTTGCTAGCGGGAGGGTACAATGAGCAGTTCTTC. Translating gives CASSQGLLAGGYNEQFF.

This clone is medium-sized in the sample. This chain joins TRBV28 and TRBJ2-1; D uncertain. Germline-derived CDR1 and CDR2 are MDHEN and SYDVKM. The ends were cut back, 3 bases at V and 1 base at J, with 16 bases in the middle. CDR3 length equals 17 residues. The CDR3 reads CASSFYWVLGSYNEQFF. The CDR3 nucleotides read TGTGCCAGCAGTTTTTATTGGGTCTTAGGATCCTACAATGAGCAGTTCTTC.

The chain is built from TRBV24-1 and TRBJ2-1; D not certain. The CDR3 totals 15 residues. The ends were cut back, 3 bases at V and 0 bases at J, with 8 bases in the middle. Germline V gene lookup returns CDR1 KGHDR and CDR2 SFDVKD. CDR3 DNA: TGTGCCACCAGTGATAGAAAGAGCTCCTACAATGAGCAGTTCTTC. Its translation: CATSDRKSSYNEQFF.

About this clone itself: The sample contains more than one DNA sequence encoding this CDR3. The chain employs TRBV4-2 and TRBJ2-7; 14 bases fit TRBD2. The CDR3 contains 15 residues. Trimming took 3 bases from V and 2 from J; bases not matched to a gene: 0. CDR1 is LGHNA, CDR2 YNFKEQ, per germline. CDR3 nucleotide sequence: TGTGCCAGCAGCCAGGGACTAGCGGGAGCCTACGAGCAGTACTTC. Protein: CASSQGLAGAYEQYF.

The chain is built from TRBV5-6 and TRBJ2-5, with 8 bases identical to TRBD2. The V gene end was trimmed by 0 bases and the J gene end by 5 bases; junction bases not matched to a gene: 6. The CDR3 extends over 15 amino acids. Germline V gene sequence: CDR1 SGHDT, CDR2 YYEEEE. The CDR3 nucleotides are TGTGCCAGCAGCTTGGAACTAGCGGTGACGGAGACCCAGTACTTC. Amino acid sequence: CASSLELAVTETQYF. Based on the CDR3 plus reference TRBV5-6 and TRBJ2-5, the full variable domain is DAGVTQSPTHLIKTRGQQVTLRCSPKSGHDTVSWYQQALGQGPQFIFQYYEEEERQRGNFPDRFSGHQFPNYSSELNVNALLLGDSALYLCASSLELAVTETQYFGPGTRLLVL.

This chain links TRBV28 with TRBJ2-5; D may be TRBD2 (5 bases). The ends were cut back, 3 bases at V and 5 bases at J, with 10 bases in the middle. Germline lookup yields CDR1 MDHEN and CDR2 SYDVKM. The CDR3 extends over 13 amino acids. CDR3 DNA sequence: TGTGCCAGCAGTTTGGACTCAAAGGAGACCCAGTACTTC. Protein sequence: CASSLDSKETQYF.

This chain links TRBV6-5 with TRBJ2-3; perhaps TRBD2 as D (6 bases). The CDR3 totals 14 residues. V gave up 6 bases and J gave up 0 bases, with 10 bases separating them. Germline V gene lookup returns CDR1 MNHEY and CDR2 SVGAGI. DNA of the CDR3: TGTGCCAGCAGCCGCGGGACTAGCACAGATACGCAGTATTTT. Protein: CASSRGTSTDTQYF.

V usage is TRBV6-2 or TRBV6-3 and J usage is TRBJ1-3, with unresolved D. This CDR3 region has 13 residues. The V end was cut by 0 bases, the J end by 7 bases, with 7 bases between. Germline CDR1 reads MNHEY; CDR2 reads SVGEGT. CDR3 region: CASSYSGANTIYF. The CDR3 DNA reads TGTGCCAGCAGTTACTCGGGCGCTAACACCATATATTTT.

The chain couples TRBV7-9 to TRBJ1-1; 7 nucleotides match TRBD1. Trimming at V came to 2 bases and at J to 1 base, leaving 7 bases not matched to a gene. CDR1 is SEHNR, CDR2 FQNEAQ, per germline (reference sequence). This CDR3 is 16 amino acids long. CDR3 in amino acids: CASSLPGGGRNTEAFF. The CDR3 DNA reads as TGTGCCAGCAGCTTACCAGGAGGGGGCAGGAACACTGAAGCTTTCTTT.

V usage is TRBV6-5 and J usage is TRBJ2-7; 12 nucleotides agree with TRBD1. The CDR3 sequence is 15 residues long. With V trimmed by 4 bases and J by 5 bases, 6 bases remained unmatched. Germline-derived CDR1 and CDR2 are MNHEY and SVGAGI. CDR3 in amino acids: CASSSGTGGVNEQYF. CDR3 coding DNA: TGTGCCAGCAGTTCAGGGACAGGGGGCGTTAACGAGCAGTACTTC.

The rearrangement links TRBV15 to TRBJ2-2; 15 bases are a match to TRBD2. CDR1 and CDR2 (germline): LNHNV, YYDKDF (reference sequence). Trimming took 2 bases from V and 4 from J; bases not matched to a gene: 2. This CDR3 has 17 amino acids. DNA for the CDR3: TGTGCCACCAGCAGATGGACTAGCGGGAGGGCCACCGGGGAGCTGTTTTTT. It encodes CATSRWTSGRATGELFF.

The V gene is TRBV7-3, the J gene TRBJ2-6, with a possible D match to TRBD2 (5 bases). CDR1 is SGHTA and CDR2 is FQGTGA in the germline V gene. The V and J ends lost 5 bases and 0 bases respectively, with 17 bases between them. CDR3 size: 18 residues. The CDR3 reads CASSLGRHRGSGANVLTF. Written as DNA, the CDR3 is TGTGCCAGCAGCCTAGGTCGGCACCGGGGCTCTGGGGCCAACGTCCTGACTTTC.

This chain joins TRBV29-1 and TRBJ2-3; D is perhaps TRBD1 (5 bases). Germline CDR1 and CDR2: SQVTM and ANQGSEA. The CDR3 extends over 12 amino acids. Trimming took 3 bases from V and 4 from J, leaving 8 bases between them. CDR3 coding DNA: TGCAGCGTTGATTTAGGGGCAGATACGCAGTATTTT. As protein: CSVDLGADTQYF.

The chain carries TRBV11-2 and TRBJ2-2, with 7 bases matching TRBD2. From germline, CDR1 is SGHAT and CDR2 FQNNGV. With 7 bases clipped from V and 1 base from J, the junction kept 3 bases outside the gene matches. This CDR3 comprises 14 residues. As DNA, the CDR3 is TGTGCCAGCAATACGGGGGGGAACACCGGGGAGCTGTTTTTT. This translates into CASNTGGNTGELFF. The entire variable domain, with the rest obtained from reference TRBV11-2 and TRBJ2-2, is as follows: EAGVAQSPRYKIIEKRQSVAFWCNPISGHATLYWYQQILGQGPKLLIQFQNNGVVDDSQLPKDRFSAERLKGVDSTLKIQPAKLEDSAVYLCASNTGGNTGELFFGEGSRLTVL.

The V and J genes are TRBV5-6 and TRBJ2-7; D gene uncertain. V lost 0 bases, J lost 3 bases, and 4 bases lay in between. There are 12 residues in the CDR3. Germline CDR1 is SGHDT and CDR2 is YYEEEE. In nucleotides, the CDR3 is TGTGCCAGCAGCTTGGACTTCTACGAGCAGTACTTC. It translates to CASSLDFYEQYF.

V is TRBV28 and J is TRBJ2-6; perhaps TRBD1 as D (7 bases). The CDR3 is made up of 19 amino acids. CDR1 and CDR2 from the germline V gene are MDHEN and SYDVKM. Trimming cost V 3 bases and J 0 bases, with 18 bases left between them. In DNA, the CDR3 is TGTGCCAGCAGTTTGGATACAGGGGACTTTTACTCTGGGGCCAACGTCCTGACTTTC. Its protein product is CASSLDTGDFYSGANVLTF.

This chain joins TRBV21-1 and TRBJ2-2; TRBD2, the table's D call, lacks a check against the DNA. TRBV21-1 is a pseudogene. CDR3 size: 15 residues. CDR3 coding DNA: TGTGCCAGCAGCAAAGGTGCGCCTTACACCGGGGAGCTGTTTTTT. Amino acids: CASSKGAPYTGELFF.

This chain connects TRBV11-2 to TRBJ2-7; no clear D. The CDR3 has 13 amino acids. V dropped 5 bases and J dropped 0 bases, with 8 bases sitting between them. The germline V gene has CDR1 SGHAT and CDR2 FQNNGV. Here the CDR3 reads CASSPKFSYEQYF. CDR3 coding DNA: TGTGCCAGCAGCCCGAAATTCTCCTACGAGCAGTACTTC.

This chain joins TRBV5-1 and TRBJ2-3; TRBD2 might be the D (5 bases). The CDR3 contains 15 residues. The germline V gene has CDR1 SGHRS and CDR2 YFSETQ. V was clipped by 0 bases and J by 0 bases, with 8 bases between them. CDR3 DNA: TGCGCCAGCAGCTTGGACGGGGTGAGCACAGATACGCAGTATTTT. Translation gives CASSLDGVSTDTQYF.

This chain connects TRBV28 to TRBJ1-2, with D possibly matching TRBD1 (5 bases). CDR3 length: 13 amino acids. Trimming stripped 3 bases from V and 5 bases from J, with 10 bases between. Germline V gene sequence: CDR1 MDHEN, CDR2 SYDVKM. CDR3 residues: CASSLGVTYGYTF. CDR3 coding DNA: TGTGCCAGCAGTTTGGGGGTCACATATGGCTACACCTTC.

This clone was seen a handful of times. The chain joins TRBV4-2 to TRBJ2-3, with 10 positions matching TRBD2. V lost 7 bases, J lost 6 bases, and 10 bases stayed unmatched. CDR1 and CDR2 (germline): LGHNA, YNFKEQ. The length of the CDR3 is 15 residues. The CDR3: CASKKREGPPDTQYF. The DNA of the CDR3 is TGTGCCAGCAAAAAGCGGGAGGGCCCCCCTGATACGCAGTATTTT.

The CDR3 DNA reads as TGCGCCAGCAGCACCCGGAGTAGCGGGATTTACGAGCAGTACTTC. Its translation: CASSTRSSGIYEQYF. The V and J genes are TRBV4-1 and TRBJ2-7, with 8 bases identical to TRBD2. Germline CDR1 and CDR2: MGHRA and YSYEKL. V shed 5 bases, J shed 4 bases, and the junction held 10 bases outside the gene matches. The CDR3 spans 15 residues.

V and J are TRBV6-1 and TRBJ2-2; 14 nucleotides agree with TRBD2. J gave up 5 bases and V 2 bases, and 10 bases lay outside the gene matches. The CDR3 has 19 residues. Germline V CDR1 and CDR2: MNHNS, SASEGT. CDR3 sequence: CASSEYGLAGGFLTGELFF. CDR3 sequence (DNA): TGTGCCAGCAGTGAATATGGACTAGCGGGAGGATTCTTAACCGGGGAGCTGTTTTTT.

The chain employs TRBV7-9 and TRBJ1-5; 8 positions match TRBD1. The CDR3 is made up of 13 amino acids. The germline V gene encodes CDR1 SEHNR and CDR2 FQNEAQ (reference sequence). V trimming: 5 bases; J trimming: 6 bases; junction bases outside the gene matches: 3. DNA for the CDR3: TGTGCCAGCAGCCCTGACAGGGGTCAGCCCCAGCATTTT. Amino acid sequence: CASSPDRGQPQHF.

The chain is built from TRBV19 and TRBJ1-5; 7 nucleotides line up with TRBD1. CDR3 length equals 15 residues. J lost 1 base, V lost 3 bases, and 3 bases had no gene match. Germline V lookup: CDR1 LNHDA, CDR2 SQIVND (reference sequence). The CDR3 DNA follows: TGTGCCAGTAGTATCCTCAGGGGGAGCAATCAGCCCCAGCATTTT. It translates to CASSILRGSNQPQHF. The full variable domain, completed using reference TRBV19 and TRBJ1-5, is DGGITQSPKYLFRKEGQNVTLSCEQNLNHDAMYWYRQDPGQGLRLIYYSQIVNDFQKGDIAEGYSVSREKKESFPLTVTSAQKNPTAFYLCASSILRGSNQPQHFGDGTRLSIL.

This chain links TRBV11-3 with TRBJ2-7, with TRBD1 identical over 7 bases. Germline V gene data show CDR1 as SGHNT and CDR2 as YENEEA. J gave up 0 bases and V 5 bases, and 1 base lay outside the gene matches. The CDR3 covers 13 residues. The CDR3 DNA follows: TGTGCCAGCAGCCGGGACAGCTCCTACGAGCAGTACTTC. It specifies CASSRDSSYEQYF.

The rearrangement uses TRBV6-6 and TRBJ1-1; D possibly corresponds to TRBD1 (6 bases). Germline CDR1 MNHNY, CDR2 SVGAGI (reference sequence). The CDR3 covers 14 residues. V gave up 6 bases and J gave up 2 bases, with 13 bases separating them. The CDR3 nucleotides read TGTGCCAGCAGGGAGGGGACAACTAACACTGAAGCTTTCTTT. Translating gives CASREGTTNTEAFF.